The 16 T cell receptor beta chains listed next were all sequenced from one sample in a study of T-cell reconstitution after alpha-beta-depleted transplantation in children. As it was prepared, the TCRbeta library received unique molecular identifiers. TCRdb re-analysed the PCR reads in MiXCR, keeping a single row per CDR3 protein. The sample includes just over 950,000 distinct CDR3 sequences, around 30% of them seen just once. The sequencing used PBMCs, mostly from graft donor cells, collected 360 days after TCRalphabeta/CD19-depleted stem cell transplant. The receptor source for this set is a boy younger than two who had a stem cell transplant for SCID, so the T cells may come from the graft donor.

The CDR3 loop is CASSIGRIGELFF. The CDR3 nucleotides read TGTGCCAGTAGTATAGGAAGAATCGGGGAGCTGTTTTTT. The chain uses TRBV19 and TRBJ2-2; D is unresolved. Germline CDR1 is LNHDA and CDR2 is SQIVND (reference sequence). The CDR3 spans 13 residues. Trimming stripped 1 base from V and 7 bases from J, with 7 bases between. Variable domain in full (rest from reference TRBV19 and TRBJ2-2): DGGITQSPKYLFRKEGQNVTLSCEQNLNHDAMYWYRQDPGQGLRLIYYSQIVNDFQKGDIAEGYSVSREKKESFPLTVTSAQKNPTAFYLCASSIGRIGELFFGEGSRLTVL.

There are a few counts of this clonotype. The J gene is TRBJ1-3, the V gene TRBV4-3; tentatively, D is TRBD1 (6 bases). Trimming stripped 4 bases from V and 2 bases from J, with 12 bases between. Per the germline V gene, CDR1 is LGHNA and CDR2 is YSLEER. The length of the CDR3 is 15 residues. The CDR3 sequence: CASSLMQGTGNTIYF. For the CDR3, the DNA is TGCGCCAGCAGCCTCATGCAGGGGACTGGAAACACCATATATTTT.

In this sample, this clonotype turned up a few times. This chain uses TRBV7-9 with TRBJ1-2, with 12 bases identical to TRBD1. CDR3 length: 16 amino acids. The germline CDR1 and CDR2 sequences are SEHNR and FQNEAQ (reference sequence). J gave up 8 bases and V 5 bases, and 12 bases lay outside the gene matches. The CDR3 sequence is CASSPEAGTGGRGYTF. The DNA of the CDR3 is TGTGCCAGCAGCCCAGAAGCCGGGACAGGGGGCAGGGGCTACACCTTC. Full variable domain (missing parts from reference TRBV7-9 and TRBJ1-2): DTGVSQNPRHKITKRGQNVTFRCDPISEHNRLYWYRQTLGQGPEFLTYFQNEAQLEKSRLLSDRFSAERPKGSFSTLEIQRTEQGDSAMYLCASSPEAGTGGRGYTFGSGTRLTVV.

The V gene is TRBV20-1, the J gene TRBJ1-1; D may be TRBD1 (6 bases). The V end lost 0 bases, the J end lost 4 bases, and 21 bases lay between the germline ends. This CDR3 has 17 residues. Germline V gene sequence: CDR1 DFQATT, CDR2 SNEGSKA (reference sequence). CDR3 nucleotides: TGCAGTGCTAGAGATCTTGGAGGGACAATGGAGAGCACTGAAGCTTTCTTT. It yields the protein CSARDLGGTMESTEAFF.

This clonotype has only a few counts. The CDR3 sequence: CASSNIQGVSYEQYF. The DNA for the CDR3 is TGTGCCAGCAGCAACATACAGGGGGTAAGCTACGAGCAGTACTTC. This chain joins TRBV21-1 and TRBJ2-7; TRBD1, the D gene given by the table, was not confirmed from the DNA. TRBV21-1 is termed a pseudogene. CDR3 length: 15 residues.

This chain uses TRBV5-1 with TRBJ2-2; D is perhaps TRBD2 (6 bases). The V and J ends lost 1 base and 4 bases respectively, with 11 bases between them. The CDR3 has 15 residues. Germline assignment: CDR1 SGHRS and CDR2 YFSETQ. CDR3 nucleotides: TGCGCCAGCAGCTTGACGGGGGACGGCACCGGGGAGCTGTTTTTT. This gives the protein CASSLTGDGTGELFF.

CDR3 DNA sequence: TGTGCCAGCAGCTTAGCATCGGGGACACGTTTCAATCAGCCCCAGCATTTT. Encoded protein: CASSLASGTRFNQPQHF. The chain couples TRBV11-1 to TRBJ1-5; D is perhaps TRBD1 (6 bases). V shed 0 bases and J shed 3 bases, with 15 bases lying between them. The CDR3 contains 17 residues. Germline V CDR1 and CDR2: SGHAT, FQDESV (reference sequence).

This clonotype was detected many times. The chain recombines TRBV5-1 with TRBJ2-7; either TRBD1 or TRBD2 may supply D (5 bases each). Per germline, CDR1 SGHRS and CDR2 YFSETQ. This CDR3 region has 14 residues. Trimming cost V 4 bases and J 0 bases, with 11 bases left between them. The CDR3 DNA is TGCGCCAGCAGCCTCGGGACGGTCTCCTACGAGCAGTACTTC. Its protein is CASSLGTVSYEQYF.

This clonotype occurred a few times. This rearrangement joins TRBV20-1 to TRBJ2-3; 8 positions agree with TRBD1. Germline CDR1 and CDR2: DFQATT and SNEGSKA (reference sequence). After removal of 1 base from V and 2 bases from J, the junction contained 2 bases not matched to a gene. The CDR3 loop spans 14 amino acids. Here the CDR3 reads CSARGTGHTDTQYF. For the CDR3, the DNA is TGCAGTGCTAGAGGGACAGGGCACACAGATACGCAGTATTTT.

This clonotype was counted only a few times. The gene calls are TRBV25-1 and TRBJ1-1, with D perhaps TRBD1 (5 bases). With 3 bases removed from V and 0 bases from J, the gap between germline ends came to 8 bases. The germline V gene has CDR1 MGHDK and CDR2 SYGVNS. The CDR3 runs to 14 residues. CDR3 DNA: TGTGCCAGCAGTGACGGGACCGTGAACACTGAAGCTTTCTTT. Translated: CASSDGTVNTEAFF.

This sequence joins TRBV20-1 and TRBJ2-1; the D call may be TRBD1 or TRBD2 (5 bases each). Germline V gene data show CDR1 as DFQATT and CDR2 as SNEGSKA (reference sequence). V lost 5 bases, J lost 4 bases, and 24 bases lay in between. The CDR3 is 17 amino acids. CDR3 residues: CSAAGPGTNPGYNEQFF. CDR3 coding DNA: TGCAGTGCTGCCGGCCCGGGGACCAACCCTGGGTACAATGAGCAGTTCTTC.

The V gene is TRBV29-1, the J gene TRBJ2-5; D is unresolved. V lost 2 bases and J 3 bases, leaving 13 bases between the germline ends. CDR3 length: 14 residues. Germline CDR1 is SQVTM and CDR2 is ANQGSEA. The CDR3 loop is CSVENRIGEETQYF. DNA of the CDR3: TGCAGCGTTGAAAATCGTATAGGCGAAGAGACCCAGTACTTC. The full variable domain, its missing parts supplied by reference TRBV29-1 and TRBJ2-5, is SAVISQKPSRDICQRGTSLTIQCQVDSQVTMMFWYRQQPGQSLTLIATANQGSEATYESGFVIDKFPISRPNLTFSTLTVSNMSPEDSSIYLCSVENRIGEETQYFGPGTRLLVL.

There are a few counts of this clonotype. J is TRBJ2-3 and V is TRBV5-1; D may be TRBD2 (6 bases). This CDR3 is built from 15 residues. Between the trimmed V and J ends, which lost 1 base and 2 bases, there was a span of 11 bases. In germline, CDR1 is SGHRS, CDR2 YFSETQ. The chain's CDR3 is CASSLLATYTDTQYF. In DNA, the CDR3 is TGCGCCAGCAGCTTGCTAGCGACTTACACAGATACGCAGTATTTT.

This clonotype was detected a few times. DNA of the CDR3: TGTGCCAGCAGCCAAGGCCCTTTTACAGTCTCCTACGAGCAGTACTTC. It is translated as CASSQGPFTVSYEQYF. This chain uses TRBV3-1 with TRBJ2-7; D is unclear. CDR3 length: 16 amino acids. V lost 1 base and J 0 bases, leaving 13 bases between the germline ends. CDR1 is LGHDT, CDR2 YNNKEL, per germline (reference sequence).

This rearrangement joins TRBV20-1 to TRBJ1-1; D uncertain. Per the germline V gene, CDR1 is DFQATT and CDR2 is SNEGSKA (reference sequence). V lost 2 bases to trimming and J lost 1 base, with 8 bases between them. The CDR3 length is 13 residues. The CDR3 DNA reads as TGCAGTGCTAGACTCTATCCGAACACTGAAGCTTTCTTT. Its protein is CSARLYPNTEAFF.

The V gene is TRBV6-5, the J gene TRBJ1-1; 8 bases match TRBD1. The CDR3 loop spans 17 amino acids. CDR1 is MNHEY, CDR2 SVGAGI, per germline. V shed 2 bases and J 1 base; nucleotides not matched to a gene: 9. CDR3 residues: CASSYGRQGQGNTEAFF. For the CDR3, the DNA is TGTGCCAGCAGTTACGGCCGACAGGGGCAGGGGAACACTGAAGCTTTCTTT.